This T cell receptor (beta chain) was observed in a study of blood T cell repertoires in COVID-19. As handled by the study authors: Cell counts per sample came from amplifying reference gene primers. Method: immunoSEQ multiplex PCR; TCRdb's copy keeps in-frame clones and lacks some. The V and J calls and the clone size are those of that table, but D and trimming were determined from the DNA. The sample has 360,000 or so clones, 90% seen once. This CDR3 comprises 16 residues. Per the germline V gene, CDR1 is LGHDT and CDR2 is YNNKEL (reference sequence). V dropped 4 bases and J dropped 0 bases, with 12 bases sitting between them.

The chain is built from TRBV3-1 (or the pseudogene TRBV3-2) and TRBJ2-2; tentative D call: TRBD2 (8 bases). Sequencing was performed on peripheral blood. The origin of this receptor is a man younger than 35 with active or convalescent COVID-19. CDR3 sequence (DNA): TGTGCCAGCAGCCGACAGGGACTAGCGAACACCGGGGAGCTGTTTTTT. This sequence encodes CASSRQGLANTGELFF.